This TCR beta chain was sequenced during a study of T cell responses to AZD1222 COVID-19 vaccine. Some clones are missing from TCRdb's copy, which holds only in-frame ones; the method was immunoSEQ multiplex PCR. The sample gives approximately 110,000 clones, roughly 85% of which show up once; over 2% is in the top ten. The length of the CDR3 is 14 residues. The germline CDR1 and CDR2 sequences are MDHEN and SYDVKM. J gave up 5 bases and V 9 bases, and 7 bases lay outside the gene matches. The source was peripheral blood, collected 28 days after the second AZD1222 dose. The sequence was collected from an adult who received the AZD1222 COVID-19 vaccine. The chain couples TRBV28 to TRBJ1-2; 12 nucleotides line up with TRBD1. CDR3 region: CASSGTGGIYGYTF. CDR3 sequence (DNA): TGTGCCAGTAGTGGGACAGGGGGCATATATGGCTACACCTTC.